This TCR beta chain is from a study of cytomegalovirus exposure and HLA in healthy donors. Note on this clone: As yet, its antigen is unknown.

Trimming shortened V by 8 bases and J by 3 bases, and 8 bases separated the two germline ends. CDR3 length equals 12 residues. Germline V gene sequence: CDR1 MNHEY, CDR2 SVGAGI. Overall study results and limits: Compared with the roughly 730-donor mean, an Asian-associated ancestry cluster reportedly had fewer N-insertions, according to a later analysis. In a later analysis, HLA-C alleles had the fewest associated TCRs, DRB1 alleles the most.

The PCR ran on 60 Vbeta and 13 Jbeta primers. Method: immunoSEQ multiplex PCR; TCRdb's copy keeps in-frame clones and lacks some. The sample yields about 110,000 clones, under 85% seen once. The chain combines TRBV6-5 with TRBJ1-5; possibly TRBD1 for D (6 bases). The sequenced material came from PBMCs. The source is a man younger than 35 in good health and CMV-seronegative. The chain's CDR3 is CASRGANQPQHF. The CDR3 bases are TGTGCCAGCCGGGGGGCCAATCAGCCCCAGCATTTT.